The clone carrying this T cell receptor (beta chain) has at least ten counts. What it binds is not known. The data were obtained in a study of T cells after yellow fever vaccination. CDR1 MNHNY and CDR2 SVGAGI come from the germline V gene (reference sequence). V lost 6 bases to trimming and J lost 5 bases; unmatched junction nucleotides: 6. The CDR3 totals 13 residues. Study-wide findings and caveats: A small share of clonotypes appeared in both CD4 and CD8 compartments. Once the booster was given, most primary-vaccination clones reappeared, at approximately 97% for CD4 and around 90% for CD8.

Via MiXCR, TCRdb re-called the 5' RACE reads, giving one row per CDR3 protein. The sample records about 130,000 distinct CDR3 sequences, 8% to 10% being singletons. This chain links TRBV6-6 with TRBJ2-5, with TRBD1 matching 7 bases. Material: CD8+ T cells sorted from PBMCs, obtained on the day of the yellow fever booster vaccination. The sequence derives from a man aged 18 to 29 who received the YFV17D yellow fever vaccine. DNA for the CDR3: TGTGCCAGCAGCCGAAACAGGGGTGAGACCCAGTACTTC. It yields the protein CASSRNRGETQYF.